These T cell receptor beta chains were read from a single sample in a study of blood T cell repertoires in COVID-19. This table comes from immunoSEQ multiplex PCR, and its TCRdb copy is limited to in-frame clones, with some not included. The sample has over 150,000 clones; 84% are singletons. Sequenced material: peripheral blood. These receptors all stem from a man aged 18 to 29 with active or convalescent COVID-19. The CDR3 runs from the conserved cysteine through the conserved F or W. The D gene is left open where the match is weak. Only part of the rows carry a size: once, few, many, or a class if the clone is expanded.

CASSLVAGVDTDTQYF	TGTGCCAGCAGCTTGGTGGCGGGAGTTGATACAGATACGCAGTATTTT	NA	TRBV5-4	TRBJ2-3	TRBD2
CASSVLRGRRGNQPQHF	TGTGCCAGTAGTGTCCTTAGGGGGCGTAGGGGCAATCAGCCCCAGCATTTT	NA	TRBV19	TRBJ1-5	TRBD1
CASSSVSGGAGQQYF	TGTGCCAGCAGCTCCGTTAGCGGGGGGGCGGGGCAGCAGTACTTC	NA	TRBV11-2	TRBJ2-7	TRBD2
CAIRWTENTEAFF	TGTGCCATCAGGTGGACAGAGAACACTGAAGCTTTCTTT	NA	TRBV10-3	TRBJ1-1	NA
CASRNMGGSYNEQFF	TGTGCCAGTAGAAATATGGGGGGGTCCTACAATGAGCAGTTCTTC	NA	TRBV19	TRBJ2-1	TRBD2
CASSPGSGGWTNEKLFF	TGTGCCAGCAGCCCCGGCTCGGGGGGGTGGACTAATGAAAAACTGTTTTTT	NA	TRBV3-1/TRBV3-2	TRBJ1-4	NA
CASSVTLDGSSYNEQFF	TGTGCCAGCAGCGTTACCCTAGACGGGAGCTCCTACAATGAGCAGTTCTTC	NA	TRBV9	TRBJ2-1	NA
CASSFPIGGRSGKETQYF	TGTGCCAGCAGTTTCCCCATTGGCGGGCGATCGGGAAAAGAGACCCAGTACTTC	NA	TRBV28	TRBJ2-5	NA
CASSRDKPRQGYTF	TGTGCCAGCAGTCGGGACAAACCACGGCAGGGCTACACCTTC	NA	TRBV2	TRBJ1-2	NA
CASSDWDNNEQYF	TGTGCCAGCAGTGATTGGGACAACAACGAGCAGTACTTC	NA	TRBV6-1	TRBJ2-7	NA
CASSLVADPTTEQYEQYF	TGTGCCAGCAGTTTAGTCGCAGATCCAACCACCGAACAATACGAGCAGTACTTC	NA	TRBV27	TRBJ2-7	NA
CASSPRQEGTNEKLFF	TGTGCCAGCAGCCCCCGACAGGAAGGTACGAATGAAAAACTGTTTTTT	NA	TRBV9	TRBJ1-4	NA
CASSPLGTGGQPQHF	TGTGCCAGCTCACCACTAGGGACAGGGGGGCAGCCCCAGCATTTT	NA	TRBV18	TRBJ1-5	TRBD1
CASSLEVASTSGLGEQFF	TGTGCCAGCAGTTTAGAAGTTGCGTCTACTAGCGGACTCGGCGAGCAGTTCTTC	NA	TRBV27	TRBJ2-1	TRBD2
CASSGRDRFGTDTQYF	TGTGCCAGCAGCGGTAGAGACAGGTTTGGGACAGATACGCAGTATTTT	NA	TRBV3-1/TRBV3-2	TRBJ2-3	NA
CAGGGASGYYNEQFF	TGTGCCGGAGGAGGGGCTAGCGGGTACTACAATGAGCAGTTCTTC	NA	TRBV10-3	TRBJ2-1	TRBD2
CASSLGGQDQPQHF	TGTGCCAGCAGTTTAGGCGGGCAAGATCAGCCCCAGCATTTT	few	TRBV27	TRBJ1-5	NA
CASSEGLGRRLNTEAFF	TGTGCCAGCAGTGAAGGGCTGGGCCGTAGGCTGAACACTGAAGCTTTCTTT	few	TRBV6-1	TRBJ1-1	NA
CASSLSGSSYNEQFF	TGTGCCAGCAGCTTAAGCGGGAGCTCCTACAATGAGCAGTTCTTC	NA	TRBV7-8	TRBJ2-1	TRBD2
CASGTRSLAGAQYF	TGTGCCAGTGGGACTAGGTCCCTAGCTGGGGCCCAGTACTTC	NA	TRBV19	TRBJ2-5	TRBD2
CASSFRGLSGNTIYF	TGTGCCAGCAGCTTCAGGGGGCTTTCTGGAAACACCATATATTTT	NA	TRBV5-8	TRBJ1-3	TRBD1
CATRRDRGGQPQHF	TGTGCCACCAGGAGAGACAGGGGTGGCCAGCCCCAGCATTTT	NA	TRBV19	TRBJ1-5	TRBD1
CASSVDDRVNTF	TGTGCCAGCAGCGTAGATGACAGGGTGAACACCTTC	NA	TRBV9	TRBJ1-2	TRBD1
CASSFGTSGRNEQFF	TGTGCCAGCAGTTTCGGGACTAGCGGGCGGAATGAGCAGTTCTTC	NA	TRBV7-8	TRBJ2-1	TRBD2
CASSLQGREVVEYF	TGCGCCAGCAGCTTACAGGGAAGGGAAGTTGTGGAGTATTTT	NA	TRBV5-1	TRBJ2-3	NA
CASSLALTLSNQPQHF	TGTGCCAGCAGCCTGGCCCTGACACTTAGCAATCAGCCCCAGCATTTT	NA	TRBV4-2	TRBJ1-5	NA
CASSSGHHTGEKLFF	TGTGCCAGCAGCTCGGGACACCATACGGGGGAAAAACTGTTTTTT	NA	TRBV7-9	TRBJ1-4	NA
CASSSSGRVETQYF	TGTGCCAGCAGCTCTAGCGGGAGAGTGGAGACCCAGTACTTC	once	TRBV5-4	TRBJ2-5	TRBD2
CASSLGGISPGELFF	TGTGCCAGCAGCTTAGGAGGTATAAGCCCCGGGGAGCTGTTTTTT	NA	TRBV7-2	TRBJ2-2	NA
CASSSGTGLINEKLFF	TGTGCCAGCAGTAGCGGGACGGGGTTAATTAATGAAAAACTGTTTTTT	NA	TRBV2	TRBJ1-4	NA
CASSFADRGGGYTF	TGTGCCAGCAGTTTTGCGGACAGAGGAGGTGGCTACACCTTC	NA	TRBV28	TRBJ1-2	NA
CASSPQSRTGTEAFF	TGTGCCAGCAGCCCCCAATCCCGGACAGGCACTGAAGCTTTCTTT	NA	TRBV7-8	TRBJ1-1	TRBD1
CASSHGEEREVKFF	TGTGCCAGCAGCCACGGAGAGGAGCGGGAGGTTAAGTTCTTC	NA	TRBV4-2	TRBJ2-1	TRBD2
CASSTDSYNSPLHF	TGTGCCAGCAGTACTGACTCCTATAATTCACCCCTCCACTTT	NA	TRBV6-5	TRBJ1-6	NA
CASSLDGGRYGYTF	TGCGCCAGCAGCTTGGATGGGGGCCGATATGGCTACACCTTC	NA	TRBV5-1	TRBJ1-2	NA
CATSPPPPNTGELFF	TGTGCCACCAGCCCTCCTCCTCCGAACACCGGGGAGCTGTTTTTT	NA	TRBV15	TRBJ2-2	NA
CASSQDLDRHYGYTF	TGCGCCAGCAGCCAAGACCTTGACAGGCACTATGGCTACACCTTC	NA	TRBV4-1	TRBJ1-2	NA
CASSIMGGLEQFF	TGTGCCAGTAGTATAATGGGGGGACTTGAGCAGTTCTTC	NA	TRBV19	TRBJ2-1	NA
CASRSSTGTDTQYF	TGCGCCAGCAGATCATCGACAGGAACAGATACGCAGTATTTT	NA	TRBV5-1	TRBJ2-3	NA
CASSYSFPSNQPQHF	TGTGCCAGCAGTTACTCTTTTCCAAGCAATCAGCCCCAGCATTTT	once	TRBV6-5	TRBJ1-5	NA
CASSFNGPGLATYNEQFF	TGTGCCAGCAGCTTCAATGGCCCGGGACTAGCCACCTACAATGAGCAGTTCTTC	NA	TRBV7-2	TRBJ2-1	TRBD2
CASSPRTSTDTQYF	TGTGCCAGCAGCCCAAGGACTAGCACAGATACGCAGTATTTT	NA	TRBV11-2	TRBJ2-3	NA